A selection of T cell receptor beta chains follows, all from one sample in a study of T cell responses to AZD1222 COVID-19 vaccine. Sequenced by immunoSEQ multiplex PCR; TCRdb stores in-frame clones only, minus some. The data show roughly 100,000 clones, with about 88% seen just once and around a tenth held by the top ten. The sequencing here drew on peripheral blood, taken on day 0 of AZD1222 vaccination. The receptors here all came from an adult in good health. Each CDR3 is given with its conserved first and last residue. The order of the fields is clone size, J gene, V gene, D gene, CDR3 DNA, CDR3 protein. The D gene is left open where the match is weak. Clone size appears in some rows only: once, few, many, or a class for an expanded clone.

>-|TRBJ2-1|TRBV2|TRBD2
TGTGCCAGCAGATCGGCGGGAGGGTCAAATGAGCAGTTCTTC
CASRSAGGSNEQFF
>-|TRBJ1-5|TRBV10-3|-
TGTGCCATCAGTGAGTCTTTATCGGGGGACCGGAATCAGCCCCAGCATTTT
CAISESLSGDRNQPQHF
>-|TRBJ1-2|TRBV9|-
TGTGCCAGCAGCTCCTCTCAGGGGTACTATGGCTACACCTTC
CASSSSQGYYGYTF
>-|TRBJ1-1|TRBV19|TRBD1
TGTGCCAGTAGTACGGACAGGAAGACTGAAGCTTTCTTT
CASSTDRKTEAFF
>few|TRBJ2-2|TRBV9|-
TGTGCCAGCAGCCCCAGCCCCGGCGCGAACACCGGGGAGCTGTTTTTT
CASSPSPGANTGELFF
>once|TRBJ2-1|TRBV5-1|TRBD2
TGCGCCAGCAGCTTGGTTAGCGGGCTAAACAATGAGCAGTTCTTC
CASSLVSGLNNEQFF
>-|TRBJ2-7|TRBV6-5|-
TGTGCCAGCAGCGACTCGGGCCCGTGGGTGGACGAGCAGTACTTC
CASSDSGPWVDEQYF
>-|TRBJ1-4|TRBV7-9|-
TGTGCCAGCAGCTTAGAAGGCAGCCTGACTCTTAATGAAAAACTGTTTTTT
CASSLEGSLTLNEKLFF
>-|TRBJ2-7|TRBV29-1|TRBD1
TGCAGCGTTGGGACAGGGACCTACGAGCAGTACTTC
CSVGTGTYEQYF
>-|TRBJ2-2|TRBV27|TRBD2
TGTGCCAGCATTCCTAGCGGGATCGGCGGGGAGCTGTTTTTT
CASIPSGIGGELFF
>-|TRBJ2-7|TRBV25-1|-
TGTGCCAGCAGTGAACCGGTATTGGGAGATGGCTCCGAGCAGTACTTC
CASSEPVLGDGSEQYF
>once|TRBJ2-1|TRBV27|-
TGTGCCAGCCAAGGGCTATACAATGAGCAGTTCTTC
CASQGLYNEQFF
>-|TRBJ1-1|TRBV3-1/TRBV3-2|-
TGTGCCAGCAGCCAACGCGGGGGCCTCGGGGGGAAATCCACTGAAGCTTTCTTT
CASSQRGGLGGKSTEAFF
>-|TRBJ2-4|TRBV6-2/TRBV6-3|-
TGTGCCAGCAGTTACGGGGGGGCCGGCAAAAACATTCAGTACTTC
CASSYGGAGKNIQYF
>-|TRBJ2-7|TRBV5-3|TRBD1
TGTGCCAGAAGGGGGCGGGACAGGGAATACTACGAGCAGTACTTC
CARRGRDREYYEQYF
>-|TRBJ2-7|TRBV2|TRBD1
TGTGCCAGCAGTGATTACAGGGGCTACGAGCAGTACTTC
CASSDYRGYEQYF
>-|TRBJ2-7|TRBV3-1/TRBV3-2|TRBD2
TGTGCCAGCAGCCAAGATAGCGGGAAGGCCTACGAGCAGTACTTC
CASSQDSGKAYEQYF
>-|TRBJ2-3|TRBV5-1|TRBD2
TGCGCCAGCAGTTCAGCGGGAGCCAACACAGATACGCAGTATTTT
CASSSAGANTDTQYF
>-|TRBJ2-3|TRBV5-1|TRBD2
TGCGCCAGCAGGGACCTAGCGGGTACCACAGATACGCAGTATTTT
CASRDLAGTTDTQYF
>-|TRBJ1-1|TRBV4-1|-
TGCGCCAGCAGCCCCCGGCAGGGGCTGATGAACACTGAAGCTTTCTTT
CASSPRQGLMNTEAFF
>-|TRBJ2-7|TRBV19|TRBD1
TGTGCCAGTAGTAAAGGGACAGGGGTTCGCTACGAGCAGTACTTC
CASSKGTGVRYEQYF
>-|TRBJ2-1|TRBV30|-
TGTGCCTGGAAGGGTCAGGGGTCCTACAATGAGCAGTTCTTC
CAWKGQGSYNEQFF
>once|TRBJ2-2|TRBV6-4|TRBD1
TGTGCCAGCAGTGTGCTCCCCCCTGGGACAGCGAACACCGGGGAGCTGTTTTTT
CASSVLPPGTANTGELFF
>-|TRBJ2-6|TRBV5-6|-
TGTGCCAGCAGCTTGGTCGGTTTCGGGGCCAACGTCCTGACTTTC
CASSLVGFGANVLTF
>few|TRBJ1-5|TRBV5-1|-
TGCGCCAGCAGCTTGGAAGGACGCACCGACAATCAGCCCCAGCATTTT
CASSLEGRTDNQPQHF
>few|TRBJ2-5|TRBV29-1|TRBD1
TGCAGCGCGGGACAGCAAGGAGAGACCCAGTACTTC
CSAGQQGETQYF
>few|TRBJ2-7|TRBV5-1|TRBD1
TGCGCCAGCAGCTTGCAAACAGGGGGGTCCGAGCAGTACTTC
CASSLQTGGSEQYF
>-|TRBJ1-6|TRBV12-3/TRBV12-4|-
TGTGCCAGCAGTTTAACAACCAATTCACCCCTCCACTTT
CASSLTTNSPLHF
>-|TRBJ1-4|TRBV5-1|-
TGCGCCAGCAGCTTGGAAGGGCTGGATGAAAAACTGTTTTTT
CASSLEGLDEKLFF
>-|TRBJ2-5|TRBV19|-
TGTGCCAGTAGTATGGGCAGGGCCCTAGGGGAGACCCAGTACTTC
CASSMGRALGETQYF
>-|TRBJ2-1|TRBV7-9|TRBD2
TGTGCCAGCAGCCCCCGAACTTCTAGCGGGAGCTCCTACAATGAGCAGTTCTTC
CASSPRTSSGSSYNEQFF
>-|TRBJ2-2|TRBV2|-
TGTGCCAGCAGTGAAAGGCAGGGGAGGGCCGGGGAGCTGTTTTTT
CASSERQGRAGELFF
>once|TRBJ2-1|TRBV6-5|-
TGTGCCAGCAGTTACGCGGTGGGGCGCAATGAGCAGTTCTTC
CASSYAVGRNEQFF
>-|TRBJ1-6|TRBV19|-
TGTGCCAGTAGTATAACGGACAGTAATTCACCCCTCCACTTT
CASSITDSNSPLHF
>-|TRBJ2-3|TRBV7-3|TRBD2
TGTGCCAGCAGGTTAACTAGCGGCAGCACAGATACGCAGTATTTT
CASRLTSGSTDTQYF
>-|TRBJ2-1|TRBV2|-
TGTGCCAGCACCTCTGCTACGCGGGGACACAATGAGCAGTTCTTC
CASTSATRGHNEQFF
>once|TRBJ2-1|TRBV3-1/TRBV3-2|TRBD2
TGTGCCAGCAGCCAAGATATCAGCGGGAGTCACGGTGAGCAGTTCTTC
CASSQDISGSHGEQFF
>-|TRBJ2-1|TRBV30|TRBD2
TGTGCCTGGAGTGTATTCCTAGCGGGAGGCGGTGAGCAGTTCTTC
CAWSVFLAGGGEQFF
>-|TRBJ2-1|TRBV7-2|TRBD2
TGTGCCAGCAGCTTATTGGCGGGAGTCTATGAGCAGTTCTTC
CASSLLAGVYEQFF
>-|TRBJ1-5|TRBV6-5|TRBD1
TGTGCCAGCAGTAAACAGGGGTGGAAACAGCCCCAGCATTTT
CASSKQGWKQPQHF
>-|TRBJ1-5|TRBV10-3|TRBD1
TGTGCCATCAGTGAGCGGGACAGGGATCAGCCCCAGCATTTT
CAISERDRDQPQHF
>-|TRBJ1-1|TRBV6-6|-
TGTGCCAGCAGTTACTCTACAGACACTGAAGCTTTCTTT
CASSYSTDTEAFF
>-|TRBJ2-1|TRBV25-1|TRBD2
TGTGCCAGTGCTCTAGCGGGAGGGGGTAATGAGCAGTTCTTC
CASALAGGGNEQFF
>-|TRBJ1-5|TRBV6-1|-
TGTGCCAGCAGTGAACATTATAGCAATCAGCCCCAGCATTTT
CASSEHYSNQPQHF
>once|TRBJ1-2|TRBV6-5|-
TGTGCCAGCAGTTACTCGGGTGGCTATGGCTACACCTTC
CASSYSGGYGYTF
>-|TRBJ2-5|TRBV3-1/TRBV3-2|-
TGTGCCAGCAGCCAACGGTCGGCGGAAGAGACCCAGTACTTC
CASSQRSAEETQYF
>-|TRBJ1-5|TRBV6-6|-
TGTGCCAGCAGTTACATGGGGACATCCGTCGGGCCCCAGCATTTT
CASSYMGTSVGPQHF
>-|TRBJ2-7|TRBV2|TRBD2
TGTGCCAGCAGGCCCGGGTTTCTAGCGGGAGGCGAGCAGTACTTC
CASRPGFLAGGEQYF
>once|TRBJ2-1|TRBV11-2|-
TGTGCCAGCAGCCGGTCGGGCTCCTACAATGAGCAGTTCTTC
CASSRSGSYNEQFF
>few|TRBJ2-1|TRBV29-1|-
TGCAGCGTTGAATACGTCGGGAATGAGCAGTTCTTC
CSVEYVGNEQFF
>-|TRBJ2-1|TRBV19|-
TGTGCCAGTAGTATTTTGGCAGGGACCTACAATGAGCAGTTCTTC
CASSILAGTYNEQFF